Listed below are T cell receptor beta chains from one sample, sequenced in a study of monozygotic twins with inflammatory bowel disease. TCRdb reprocessed the 5' RACE reads and reports one entry per CDR3 protein, with no DNA. The sample's table shows approximately 380,000 distinct CDR3 sequences. The sample comprised blood. The receptors originated from a human donor with ulcerative colitis or Crohn's disease, or a healthy co-twin of an affected twin (not recorded which). CDR3s include the opening cysteine and the closing phenylalanine or tryptophan. The order of the fields is V gene, J gene, CDR3 protein.

TRBV27	TRBJ1-4	CASSFEVGEKLFF
TRBV24-1	TRBJ2-5	CATSDLREETQYF
TRBV20-1	TRBJ2-3	CSARDRGGPTDTQYF
TRBV5-1	TRBJ2-5	CASTRQLQETQYF
TRBV9	TRBJ2-3	CASSAGPLNTQYF
TRBV27	TRBJ2-7	CASKYDRGLQGYEQYF
TRBV10-3	TRBJ2-5	CAISAAGGNQETQYF
TRBV7-2	TRBJ2-6	CASSRRVSSGANVLTF
TRBV4-1	TRBJ2-7	CASSQGLRGAGYEQYF
TRBV30	TRBJ2-2	CAWSLMGLTTGELFF
TRBV15	TRBJ2-7	CATSRLADGGSYEQYF
TRBV21-1	TRBJ2-1	CASSKDLGRRPWDEQFF
TRBV3-1	TRBJ2-6	CASSRGIPRSGANVLTF